Listed here are 10 T cell receptor beta chains from one sample, sequenced in a study of T cells in Graves' hyperthyroidism and ophthalmopathy. Amplification yielded TCR beta CDR3 regions, with RNA transcripts as the source. The primer set for the first-round RT-PCR of the TCR CDR3 was HTBI. TCRdb ran MiXCR on the multiplex PCR reads and lists one entry per CDR3 protein. Of hundreds of thousands of distinct CDR3 sequences listed, approximately 14% were seen once; the top ten hold 13% to 15%. The sample was blood. The receptors stem from a woman aged 18-29 years with Graves' hyperthyroidism.

This chain uses TRBV5-5 with TRBJ1-3; no firm D call. The CDR3 contains 17 residues. CDR1 is SGHKS and CDR2 is YYEKEE in the germline V gene (reference sequence). The V gene lost 4 bases and the J gene lost 3 bases, with 20 bases spanning the gap. The CDR3 reads CASSPTPGPQGGNTIYF. CDR3 nucleotides: TGTGCCAGCAGCCCTACCCCCGGGCCCCAAGGTGGAAACACCATATATTTT.

This clonotype occurred many times. This chain connects TRBV11-2 to TRBJ1-4; D is unresolved. Trimming stripped 3 bases from V and 7 bases from J, with 12 bases between. CDR3 length equals 14 residues. Germline CDR1 SGHAT, CDR2 FQNNGV. The CDR3 coding sequence is TGTGCCAGCAGCTTCGGCCAGAAAGGTGAAAAACTGTTTTTT. This encodes CASSFGQKGEKLFF.

The rearrangement joins TRBV11-3 to TRBJ2-7; D may be TRBD2 (6 bases). This CDR3 region has 13 residues. Germline-derived CDR1 and CDR2 are SGHNT and YENEEA. Trimming removed 3 bases at V and 7 bases at J, with 13 bases between. CDR3 sequence: CASSFGPAGEQYF. CDR3 in DNA: TGTGCCAGCAGCTTCGGTCCCGCGGGGGAGCAGTACTTC.

Only a few counts were recorded for this clonotype. The chain has TRBV15 and TRBJ2-5, with 11 bases matching TRBD2. This CDR3 has 14 amino acids. V lost 3 bases to trimming and J lost 7 bases; unmatched junction nucleotides: 4. Germline V gives CDR1 LNHNV, CDR2 YYDKDF (reference sequence). The CDR3 DNA sequence: TGTGCCACCAGCAGTAGTAGCGGGAGGGTGACCCAGTACTTC. Protein: CATSSSSGRVTQYF.

This clonotype was detected many times. This chain joins TRBV12-3 or TRBV12-4 and TRBJ2-1, with TRBD2 matching 14 bases. The CDR3 runs 17 residues. The ends lost 7 bases at V and 2 bases at J; junction bases unmatched: 7. CDR3 sequence reads: CASTGTSGGFPYNEQFF. The CDR3 DNA is TGTGCCAGCACCGGGACTAGCGGGGGTTTTCCCTACAATGAGCAGTTCTTC.

Details on this clonotype: A much larger clone sits a single nucleotide away, making a read error possible. The chain has TRBV3-1 and TRBJ2-4; D not resolved. The CDR3 length is 15 residues. CDR1 and CDR2 from the germline V gene are LGHDT and YNNKEL (reference sequence). CDR3 DNA sequence: TGTGCCAGCAGCCAAGATCACGAAGCCAATAACATTCAGTACTTC. Translating gives CASSQDHEANNIQYF. Complete variable domain (other parts from reference TRBV3-1 and TRBJ2-4): DTAVSQTPKYLVTQMGNDKSIKCEQNLGHDTMYWYKQDSKKFLKIMFSYNNKELIINETVPNRFSPKSPDKAHLNLHINSLELGDSAVYFCASSQDHEANNIQYFGAGTRLSVL.

This clonotype was recorded a few times. The gene calls are TRBV11-2 and TRBJ1-5, with 9 bases identical to TRBD1. CDR1 and CDR2 (germline): SGHAT, FQNNGV. Trimming at V came to 0 bases and at J to 6 bases, leaving 9 bases not matched to a gene. The CDR3 runs 17 residues. The CDR3 here is CASSLDRIGQGIQPQHF. In nucleotides, the CDR3 is TGTGCCAGCAGCTTAGATCGGATAGGACAGGGGATTCAGCCCCAGCATTTT. The entire variable domain, with the rest obtained from reference TRBV11-2 and TRBJ1-5, is as follows: EAGVAQSPRYKIIEKRQSVAFWCNPISGHATLYWYQQILGQGPKLLIQFQNNGVVDDSQLPKDRFSAERLKGVDSTLKIQPAKLEDSAVYLCASSLDRIGQGIQPQHFGDGTRLSIL.

The chain joins TRBV6-1 to TRBJ2-1; D possibly corresponds to TRBD1 (6 bases). The germline V gene has CDR1 MNHNS and CDR2 SASEGT. Trimming pared 6 bases from V and 0 bases from J, leaving 15 bases between. The CDR3 is 16 amino acids. The CDR3 sequence is CASSLYRVSSYNEQFF. CDR3 sequence (DNA): TGTGCCAGCAGCTTATACAGGGTGAGCTCCTACAATGAGCAGTTCTTC.

The table lists this clonotype with many counts. The V gene is TRBV3-1, the J gene TRBJ2-7; D is undetermined. The length of the CDR3 is 11 residues. CDR1 and CDR2 from the germline V gene are LGHDT and YNNKEL (reference sequence). V was pared by 4 bases and J by 7 bases, with 8 bases between. The CDR3 nucleotides read TGTGCCAGCAGCCGTAACACTGAGCAGTACTTC. It codes for CASSRNTEQYF.

This clonotype has ten or more counts. The rearrangement links TRBV9 to TRBJ2-7; 7 bases agree with TRBD2. This CDR3 is 14 amino acids long. Germline values: CDR1 SGDLS, CDR2 YYNGEE. Trimming removed 0 bases from V and 5 bases from J; junction bases left unmatched: 5. CDR3: CASSVAGGRNEQYF. For the CDR3, the DNA is TGTGCCAGCAGCGTAGCGGGAGGAAGGAACGAGCAGTACTTC. The entire variable domain, with the rest obtained from reference TRBV9 and TRBJ2-7, is as follows: DSGVTQTPKHLITATGQRVTLRCSPRSGDLSVYWYQQSLDQGLQFLIQYYNGEERAKGNILERFSAQQFPDLHSELNLSSLELGDSALYFCASSVAGGRNEQYFGPGTRLTVT.